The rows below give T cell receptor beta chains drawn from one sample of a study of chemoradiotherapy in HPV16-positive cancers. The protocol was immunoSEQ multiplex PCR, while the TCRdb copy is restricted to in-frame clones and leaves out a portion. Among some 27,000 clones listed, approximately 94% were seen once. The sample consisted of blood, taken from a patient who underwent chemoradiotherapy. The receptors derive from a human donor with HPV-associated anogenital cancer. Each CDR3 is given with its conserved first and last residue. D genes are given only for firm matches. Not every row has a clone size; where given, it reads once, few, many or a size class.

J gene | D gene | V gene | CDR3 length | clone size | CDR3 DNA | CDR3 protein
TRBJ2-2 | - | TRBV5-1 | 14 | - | TGCGCCAGCAGCCGGGACACCAACACCGGGGAGCTGTTTTTT | CASSRDTNTGELFF
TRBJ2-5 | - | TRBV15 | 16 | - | TGTGCCACCAGCAGAGAATCGACGGTAACGGGGGAGACCCAGTACTTC | CATSRESTVTGETQYF
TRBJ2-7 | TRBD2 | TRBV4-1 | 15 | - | TGCGCCAGCAGCAAGGGACTACCCGGATCCTACGAGCAGTACTTC | CASSKGLPGSYEQYF
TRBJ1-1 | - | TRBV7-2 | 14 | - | TGTGCCAGCAGCCCCCATACCGGGACGGGTGAAGCTTTCTTT | CASSPHTGTGEAFF
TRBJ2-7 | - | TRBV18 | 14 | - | TGTGCCAGCTCACCAACTTCGGGGAGCAACGAGCAGTACTTC | CASSPTSGSNEQYF
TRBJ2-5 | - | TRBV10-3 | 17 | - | TGTGCCGCCAGGGGGGGGGACCCAAGACAGGGGCCGGAGACCCAGTACTTC | CAARGGDPRQGPETQYF
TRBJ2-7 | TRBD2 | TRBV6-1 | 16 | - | TGTGCCAGCAGTGAACCCCGGCGGGGGGGCCCCTACGAGCAGTACTTC | CASSEPRRGGPYEQYF
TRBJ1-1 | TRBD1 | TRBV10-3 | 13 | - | TGTGCCACCCTACAGGGGGTAAAAACTGAAGCTTTCTTT | CATLQGVKTEAFF
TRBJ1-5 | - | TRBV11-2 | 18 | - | TGTGCCAGCAGCTTAGGAGCGGGATCCGGCAGAGGCAATCAGCCCCAGCATTTT | CASSLGAGSGRGNQPQHF
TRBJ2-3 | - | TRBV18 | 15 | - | TGTGCCAGCTCACCACCGGGGCTAGATTGGGATACGCAGTATTTT | CASSPPGLDWDTQYF
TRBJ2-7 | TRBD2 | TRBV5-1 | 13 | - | TGCGCCAGCAGTAGCGGGAACCCTTACGAGCAGTACTTC | CASSSGNPYEQYF
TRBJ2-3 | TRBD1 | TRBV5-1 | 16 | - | TGCGCCAGCAGCTTGGCCGGGACAGGACTCACAGATACGCAGTATTTT | CASSLAGTGLTDTQYF
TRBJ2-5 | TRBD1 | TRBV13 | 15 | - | TGTGCCAGCAGCCTGGGACAGGGGGCGCAGGAGACCCAGTACTTC | CASSLGQGAQETQYF
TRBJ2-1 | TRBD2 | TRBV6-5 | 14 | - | TGTGCCAGCACCCCGGGACTAGCGGGCGGTGAGCAGTTCTTC | CASTPGLAGGEQFF
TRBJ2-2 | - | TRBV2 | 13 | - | TGTGCCAGCAGCGGACAGTACACCGGGGAGCTGTTTTTT | CASSGQYTGELFF
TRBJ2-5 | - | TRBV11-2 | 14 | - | TGTGCCAGCAGCTTTCCAGGGTTCCAAGAGACCCAGTACTTC | CASSFPGFQETQYF
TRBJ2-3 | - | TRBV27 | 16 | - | TGTGCCAGCACCCAGAACCGGGACGCGTGGTCCCACACGCAGTATTTT | CASTQNRDAWSHTQYF
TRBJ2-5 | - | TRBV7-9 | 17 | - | TGTGCCAGCAGCTTAGTGAACACAGGCGCTTACCAAGAGACCCAGTACTTC | CASSLVNTGAYQETQYF
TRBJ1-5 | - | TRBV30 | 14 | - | TGTGCCTGGCAGGACAGTCATAGCAATCAGCCCCAGCATTTT | CAWQDSHSNQPQHF
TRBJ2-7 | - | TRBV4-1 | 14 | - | TGCGCCAGCAGCCTCCAGATGAGTGGCTACGAGCAGTACTTC | CASSLQMSGYEQYF
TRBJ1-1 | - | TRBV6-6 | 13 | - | TGTGCCAGCAGTCCCTCGGGTGAGGGGGGGGCTTTCTTT | CASSPSGEGGAFF
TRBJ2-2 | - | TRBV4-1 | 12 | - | TGCGCCAGCAGCGTGGGGACCGGGGAGCTGTTTTTT | CASSVGTGELFF
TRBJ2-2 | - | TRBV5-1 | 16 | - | TGCGCCAGCAGCTTACTTGGGACAACGAACACCGGGGAGCTGTTTTTT | CASSLLGTTNTGELFF
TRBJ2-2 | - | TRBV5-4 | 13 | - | TGTGCCAGCAGCTGGGGCTTCACCGGGGAGCTGTTTTTT | CASSWGFTGELFF
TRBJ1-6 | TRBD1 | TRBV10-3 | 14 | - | TGTGCCATCAGTACGGGACAGGGGGATTCACCCCTCCACTTT | CAISTGQGDSPLHF
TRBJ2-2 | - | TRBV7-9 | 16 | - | TGTGCCAGCAGTTCTCTCGTTCGGGACAACCCCGGGGAGCTGTTTTTT | CASSSLVRDNPGELFF
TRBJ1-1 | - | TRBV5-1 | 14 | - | TGCGCCAGCAGCCCGGGACAAACGAACACTGAAGCTTTCTTT | CASSPGQTNTEAFF
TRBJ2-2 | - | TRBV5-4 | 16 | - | TGTGCCAGCAGCCTCGGCAGGGGTATCGACACCGGGGAGCTGTTTTTT | CASSLGRGIDTGELFF
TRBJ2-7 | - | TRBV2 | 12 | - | TGTGCCAGCAGTGAAGGGCAGTACGAGCAGTACTTC | CASSEGQYEQYF
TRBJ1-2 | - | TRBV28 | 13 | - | TGTGCCAGCAGTTCGACAGTGAACTATGGCTACACCTTC | CASSSTVNYGYTF
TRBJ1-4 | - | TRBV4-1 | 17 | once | TGCGCCAGCAGCCAAGACTCCGGGTTGGGGACTAATGAAAAACTGTTTTTT | CASSQDSGLGTNEKLFF
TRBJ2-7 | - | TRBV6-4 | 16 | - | TGTGCCAGCAGAGGTCCTAAGGGGACACGGCATGCGTTCACCAACTTC | CASRGPKGTRHAFTNF
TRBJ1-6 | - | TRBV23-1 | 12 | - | TGCGCCAGCAGTCAGGGTGGAGTTTTTATTCACTTT | CASSQGGVFIHF
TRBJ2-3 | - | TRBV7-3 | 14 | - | TGTGCCAGCAGCTTAACTTCTAGCGCAGATACGCAGTATTTT | CASSLTSSADTQYF
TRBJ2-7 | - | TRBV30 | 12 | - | TGTGCCGTCGCCTCGGGTCGCGGCGAGCAGTACTTC | CAVASGRGEQYF
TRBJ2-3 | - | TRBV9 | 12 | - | TGTGCCAGCAGCGTATCATCGGATACGCAGTATTTT | CASSVSSDTQYF